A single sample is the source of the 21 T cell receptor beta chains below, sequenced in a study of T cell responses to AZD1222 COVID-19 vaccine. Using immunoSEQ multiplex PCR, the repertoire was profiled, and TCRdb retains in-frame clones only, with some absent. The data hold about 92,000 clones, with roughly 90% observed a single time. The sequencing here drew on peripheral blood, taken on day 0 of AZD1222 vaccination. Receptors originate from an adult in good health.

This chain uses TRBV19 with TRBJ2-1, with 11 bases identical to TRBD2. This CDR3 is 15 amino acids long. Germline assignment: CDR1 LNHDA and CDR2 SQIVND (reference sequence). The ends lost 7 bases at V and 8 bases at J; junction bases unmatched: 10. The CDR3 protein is CASTTRTSGSYEQFF. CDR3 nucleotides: TGTGCCAGTACCACACGAACTAGCGGGAGCTATGAGCAGTTCTTC.

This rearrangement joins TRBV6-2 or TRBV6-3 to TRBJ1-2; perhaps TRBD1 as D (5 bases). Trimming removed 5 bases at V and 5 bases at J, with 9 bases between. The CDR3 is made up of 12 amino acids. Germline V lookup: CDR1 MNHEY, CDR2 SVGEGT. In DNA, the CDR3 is TGTGCCAGCAGTCTCGACAGATATGGCTACACCTTC. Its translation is CASSLDRYGYTF.

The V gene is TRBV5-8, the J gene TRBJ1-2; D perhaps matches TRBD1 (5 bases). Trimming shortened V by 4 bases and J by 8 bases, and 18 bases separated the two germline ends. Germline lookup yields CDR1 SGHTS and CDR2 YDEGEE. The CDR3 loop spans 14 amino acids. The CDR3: CASSPDVLGVGYTF. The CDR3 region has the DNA TGTGCCAGCAGCCCGGACGTCCTAGGGGTCGGCTACACCTTC.

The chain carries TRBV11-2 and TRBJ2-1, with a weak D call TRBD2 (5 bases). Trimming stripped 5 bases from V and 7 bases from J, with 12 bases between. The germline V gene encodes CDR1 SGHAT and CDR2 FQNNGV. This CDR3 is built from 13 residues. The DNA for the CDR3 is TGTGCCAGCAGCGGGATCTCGGGGAATGAGCAGTTCTTC. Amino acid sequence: CASSGISGNEQFF.

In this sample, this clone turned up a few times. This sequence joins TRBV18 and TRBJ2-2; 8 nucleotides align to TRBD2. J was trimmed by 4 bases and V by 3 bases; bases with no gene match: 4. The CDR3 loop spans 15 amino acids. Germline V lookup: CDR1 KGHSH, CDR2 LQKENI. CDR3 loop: CASSPRLASTGELFF. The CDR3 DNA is TGTGCCAGCTCACCGAGACTAGCGAGCACCGGGGAGCTGTTTTTT.

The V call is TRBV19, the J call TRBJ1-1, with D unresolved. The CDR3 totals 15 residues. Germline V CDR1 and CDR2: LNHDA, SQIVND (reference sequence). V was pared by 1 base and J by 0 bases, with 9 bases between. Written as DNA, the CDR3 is TGTGCCAGTAGTATAGGGGCCGCTATGAACACTGAAGCTTTCTTT. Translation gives CASSIGAAMNTEAFF.

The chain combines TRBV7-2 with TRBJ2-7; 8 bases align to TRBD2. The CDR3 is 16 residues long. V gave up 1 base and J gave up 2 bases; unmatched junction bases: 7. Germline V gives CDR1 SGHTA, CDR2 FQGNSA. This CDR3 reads CASSLGLREATYEQYF. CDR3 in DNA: TGTGCCAGCAGCTTAGGTCTGCGGGAGGCCACCTACGAGCAGTACTTC.

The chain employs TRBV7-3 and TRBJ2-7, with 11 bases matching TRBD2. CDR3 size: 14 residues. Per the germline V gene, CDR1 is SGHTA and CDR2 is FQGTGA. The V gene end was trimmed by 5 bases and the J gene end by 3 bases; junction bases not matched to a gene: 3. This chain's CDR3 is CASSRGTSGYEQYF. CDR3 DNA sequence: TGTGCCAGCAGCCGCGGGACTAGCGGCTACGAGCAGTACTTC.

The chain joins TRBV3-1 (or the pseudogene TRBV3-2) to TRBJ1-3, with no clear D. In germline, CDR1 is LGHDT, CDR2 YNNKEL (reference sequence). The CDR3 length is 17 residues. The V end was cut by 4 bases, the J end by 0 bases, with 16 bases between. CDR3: CASSRAHQSPSGNTIYF. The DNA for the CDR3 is TGTGCCAGCAGCCGGGCCCATCAATCACCCTCTGGAAACACCATATATTTT.

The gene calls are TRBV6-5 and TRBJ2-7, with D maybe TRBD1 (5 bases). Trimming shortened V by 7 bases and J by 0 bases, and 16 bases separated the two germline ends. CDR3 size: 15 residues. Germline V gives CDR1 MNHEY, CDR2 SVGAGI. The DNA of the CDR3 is TGTGCCAGCACCCAGGCCGCGGACATCTCCTACGAGCAGTACTTC. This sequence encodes CASTQAADISYEQYF.

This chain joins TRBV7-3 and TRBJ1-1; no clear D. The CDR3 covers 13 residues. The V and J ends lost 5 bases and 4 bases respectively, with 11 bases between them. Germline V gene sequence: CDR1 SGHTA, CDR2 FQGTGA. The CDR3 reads CASSPGLRTEAFF. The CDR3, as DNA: TGTGCCAGCAGCCCAGGTCTGCGCACTGAAGCTTTCTTT.

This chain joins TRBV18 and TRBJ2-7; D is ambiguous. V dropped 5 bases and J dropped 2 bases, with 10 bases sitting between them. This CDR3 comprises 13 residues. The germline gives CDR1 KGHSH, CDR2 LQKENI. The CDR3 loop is CASSSNDPYEQYF. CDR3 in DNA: TGTGCCAGCTCATCAAATGACCCCTACGAGCAGTACTTC.

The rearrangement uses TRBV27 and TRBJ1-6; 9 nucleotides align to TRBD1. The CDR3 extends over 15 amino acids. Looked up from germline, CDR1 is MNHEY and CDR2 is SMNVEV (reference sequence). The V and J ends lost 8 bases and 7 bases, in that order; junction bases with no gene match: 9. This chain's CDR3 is CASADRGGWNSPLHF. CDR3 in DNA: TGTGCCAGCGCGGACAGGGGTGGATGGAATTCACCCCTCCACTTT.

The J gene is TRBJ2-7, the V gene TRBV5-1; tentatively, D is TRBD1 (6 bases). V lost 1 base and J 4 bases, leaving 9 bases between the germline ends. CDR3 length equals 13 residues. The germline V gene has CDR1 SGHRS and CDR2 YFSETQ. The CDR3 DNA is TGCGCCAGCAGCTTGTTACAGGGTTACGAGCAGTACTTC. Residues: CASSLLQGYEQYF. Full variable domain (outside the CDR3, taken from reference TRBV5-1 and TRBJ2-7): KAGVTQTPRYLIKTRGQQVTLSCSPISGHRSVSWYQQTPGQGLQFLFEYFSETQRNKGNFPGRFSGRQFSNSRSEMNVSTLELGDSALYLCASSLLQGYEQYFGPGTRLTVT.

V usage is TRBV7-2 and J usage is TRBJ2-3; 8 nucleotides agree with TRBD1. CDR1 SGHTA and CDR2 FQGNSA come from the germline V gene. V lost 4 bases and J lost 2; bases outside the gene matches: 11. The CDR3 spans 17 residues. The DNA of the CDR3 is TGTGCCAGCAGCTCTCAGACAGGGGCTCCGTACACAGATACGCAGTATTTT. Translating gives CASSSQTGAPYTDTQYF. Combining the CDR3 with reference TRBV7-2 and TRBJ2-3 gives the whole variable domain GAGVSQSPSNKVTEKGKDVELRCDPISGHTALYWYRQSLGQGLEFLIYFQGNSAPDKSGLPSDRFSAERTGGSVSTLTIQRTQQEDSAVYLCASSSQTGAPYTDTQYFGPGTRLTVL.

CDR3 bases: TGTGCCAGCAGGGGAGTCTCGAACACCGGGGAGCTGTTTTTT. This sequence encodes CASRGVSNTGELFF. The genes are TRBV2 and TRBJ2-2; weak D call: TRBD2 (5 bases). Trimming left V 6 bases short and J 0 bases short, with 8 bases between. The germline V gene encodes CDR1 SNHLY and CDR2 FYNNEI. CDR3 size: 14 residues.

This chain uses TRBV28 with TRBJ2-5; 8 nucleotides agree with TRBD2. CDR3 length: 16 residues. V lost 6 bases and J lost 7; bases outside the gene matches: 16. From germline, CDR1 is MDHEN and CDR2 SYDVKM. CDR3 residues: CASSVGSSGTVGTQYF. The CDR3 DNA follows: TGTGCCAGCAGCGTGGGGAGTAGCGGGACGGTAGGGACCCAGTACTTC.

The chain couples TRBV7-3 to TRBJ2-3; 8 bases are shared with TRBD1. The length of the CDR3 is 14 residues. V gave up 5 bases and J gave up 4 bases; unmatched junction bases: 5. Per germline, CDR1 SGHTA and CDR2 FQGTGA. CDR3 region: CASSTQGASDTQYF. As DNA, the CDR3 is TGTGCCAGCAGCACCCAGGGGGCATCAGATACGCAGTATTTT.

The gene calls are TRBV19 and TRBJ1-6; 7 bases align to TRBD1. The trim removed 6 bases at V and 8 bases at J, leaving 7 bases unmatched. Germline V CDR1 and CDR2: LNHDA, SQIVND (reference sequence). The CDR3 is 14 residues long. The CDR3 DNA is TGTGCCAGTAGGACGGGACAGCTCGATTCACCCCTCCACTTT. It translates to CASRTGQLDSPLHF.

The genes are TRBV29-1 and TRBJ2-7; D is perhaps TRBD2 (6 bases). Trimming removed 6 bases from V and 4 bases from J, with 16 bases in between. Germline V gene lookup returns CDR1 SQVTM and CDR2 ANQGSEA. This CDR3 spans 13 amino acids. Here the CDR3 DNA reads TGCAGCGTCCCGGGGGTGAGGGCTTACGAGCAGTACTTC. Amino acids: CSVPGVRAYEQYF.

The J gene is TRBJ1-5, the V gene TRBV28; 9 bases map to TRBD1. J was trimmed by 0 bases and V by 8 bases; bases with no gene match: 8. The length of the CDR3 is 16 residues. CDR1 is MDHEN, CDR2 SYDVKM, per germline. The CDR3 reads CASETGGLYSNQPQHF. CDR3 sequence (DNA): TGTGCCAGCGAGACAGGGGGGCTATATAGCAATCAGCCCCAGCATTTT.